This T cell receptor (beta chain) was observed in a study of T-cell reconstitution after alpha-beta-depleted transplantation in children. This clonotype was found many times. Its antigen is not known. Unique molecular identifiers were incorporated when the TCRbeta library was constructed. TCRdb fed the PCR reads into MiXCR, producing one record per CDR3 protein. Here the sample spans hundreds of thousands of distinct CDR3 sequences, 8.2% being singletons. V lost 11 bases to trimming and J lost 6 bases, with 13 bases between them. This CDR3 has 12 residues. The germline V gene has CDR1 ENHRY and CDR2 SYGVKD. Study results and limitations: At the one-year point after transplant, T-cell counts and TCRbeta diversity were found to come mostly from T cells that had been newly produced.

The genes are TRBV10-3 and TRBJ2-2; tentative D call: TRBD2 (6 bases). The clonotype comes from a male patient aged 10 to 17 who had a stem cell transplant for acute lymphoblastic leukemia, so the T cells may come from the graft donor. This material consisted of PBMCs, mostly from graft donor cells, taken 180 days after TCRalphabeta/CD19-depleted stem cell transplant. CDR3 DNA: TGTGCCTCGGGAGTGTCGGCCGGGGAGCTGTTTTTT. It translates to CASGVSAGELFF.